Listed here is a single T cell receptor (beta chain). Trimming at V came to 2 bases and at J to 8 bases, leaving 7 bases not matched to a gene. CDR3 length: 14 residues. Germline CDR1 MNHEY, CDR2 SVGAGI. Measured with immunoSEQ multiplex PCR; TCRdb has only the in-frame clones, and not every one. The data show almost 550,000 clones, around 78% seen once. The data derive from a study of shared T cell receptors in the human thymus. These data are also associated with another study on human thymus T cells. Per that study: Healthy Finnish infants having corrective surgery for congenital heart defects served as donors. Use of V and J genes seemed skewed within the thymic and blood repertoires.

This rearrangement joins TRBV6-5 to TRBJ1-2; 8 bases line up with TRBD1. This clonotype was obtained from a boy in the first two years of life with a congenital heart defect. The sequencing sample was made of thymocytes. As DNA, the CDR3 is TGTGCCAGCAGTTACCCAGGGGGCGCGATGGGCTACACCTTC. Protein sequence: CASSYPGGAMGYTF.